The rows below give T cell receptor beta chains drawn from one sample of a study of control samples from healthy donors and cancer patients. Sequencing used immunoSEQ multiplex PCR; TCRdb keeps in-frame clones, though not all of them. The sample consists of 68,000 or so clones, 75% to 85% of them appearing once. The sample comprised blood. Source of these receptors: a man in his 60s in good health. Each CDR3 is given with its conserved first and last residue. The order of the fields is CDR3 length, D gene, clone size, V gene, J gene, CDR3 protein, CDR3 DNA. A D gene is named only where the DNA matches it firmly. Size values are once, few and many counts, or a class for expanded clones, and some rows have none.

12,.,.,TRBV5-1,TRBJ1-1,CASSQSNTEAFF,TGCGCCAGCTCCCAGTCGAACACTGAAGCTTTCTTT
13,.,.,TRBV6-5,TRBJ2-3,CASSYGVEDTQYF,TGTGCCAGCAGTTACGGAGTCGAGGATACGCAGTATTTT
14,TRBD1,.,TRBV30,TRBJ1-5,CAWSGTGRNQPQHF,TGTGCCTGGAGTGGGACAGGTCGTAATCAGCCCCAGCATTTT
14,.,.,TRBV19,TRBJ2-3,CASSIDWQSDTQYF,TGTGCCAGTAGTATAGATTGGCAGTCAGATACGCAGTATTTT
14,TRBD1,.,TRBV18,TRBJ1-6,CASSPSRGDSPLHF,TGTGCCAGCTCACCGAGCAGGGGGGATTCACCCCTCCACTTT
13,.,few,TRBV7-9,TRBJ1-2,CASSLDGGGGYTF,TGTGCCAGCAGCTTAGACGGGGGAGGTGGCTACACCTTC
17,TRBD2,.,TRBV7-6,TRBJ2-3,CASSPQQAGGPTDTQYF,TGTGCCAGCAGCCCACAGCAAGCGGGAGGTCCCACAGATACGCAGTATTTT
14,.,.,TRBV10-3,TRBJ1-2,CAISESAAVYGYTF,TGTGCCATCAGTGAGTCAGCGGCCGTTTATGGCTACACCTTC
16,TRBD1,.,TRBV28,TRBJ2-2,CASSSFRTGGTGELFF,TGTGCCAGCAGTTCGTTCAGGACAGGGGGCACCGGGGAGCTGTTTTTT
15,.,.,TRBV7-2,TRBJ1-5,CASSPSTVDYQPQHF,TGTGCCAGCAGCCCGAGTACCGTGGATTATCAGCCCCAGCATTTT
15,.,few,TRBV5-4,TRBJ1-1,CASTSYRAAGTEAFF,TGTGCCAGCACATCCTACAGGGCGGCGGGCACTGAAGCTTTCTTT
13,.,once,TRBV7-9,TRBJ2-2,CASSLGFAGELFF,TGTGCCAGCAGCTTAGGGTTTGCCGGGGAGCTGTTTTTT
14,.,once,TRBV27,TRBJ1-3,CASSPGSPLGTIYF,TGTGCCAGCAGTCCTGGGTCCCCCCTAGGCACCATATATTTT
13,TRBD1,.,TRBV12-3/TRBV12-4,TRBJ2-5,CASTGVAGETQYF,TGTGCCAGTACAGGGGTGGCAGGGGAGACCCAGTACTTC
15,.,.,TRBV19,TRBJ1-5,CASSIKGGSNQPQHF,TGTGCCAGTAGTATAAAAGGGGGTAGCAATCAGCCCCAGCATTTT
17,.,once,TRBV11-2,TRBJ2-6,CASSGERILPGANVLTF,TGTGCCAGCAGCGGGGAGCGGATCCTCCCTGGGGCCAACGTCCTGACTTTC
14,TRBD1,.,TRBV29-1,TRBJ2-1,CSVIPGQGMNEQFF,TGCAGCGTTATACCGGGACAGGGTATGAATGAGCAGTTCTTC
20,.,once,TRBV6-4,TRBJ1-5,CASSDSINHHNKSVNQPQHF,TGTGCCAGCAGTGACTCGATAAACCACCATAATAAGAGCGTTAATCAGCCCCAGCATTTT
15,TRBD2,once,TRBV7-9,TRBJ2-1,CASSLSGSSYNEQFF,TGTGCCAGCAGCTTAAGCGGGAGCTCCTACAATGAGCAGTTCTTC
11,.,.,TRBV30,TRBJ2-1,CAKSYGSQQFF,TGTGCCAAAAGTTACGGGAGTCAGCAGTTCTTC
13,.,.,TRBV18,TRBJ2-2,CASSPDPSGELFF,TGTGCCAGCTCCCCAGACCCATCCGGGGAGCTGTTTTTT
13,.,.,TRBV19,TRBJ2-5,CASSRRDQETQYF,TGTGCCAGTAGTAGGAGGGATCAAGAGACCCAGTACTTC
15,.,.,TRBV11-1,TRBJ2-3,CASSYAGTSTDTQYF,TGTGCCAGCAGTTACGCCGGGACTTCCACAGATACGCAGTATTTT
15,TRBD2,few,TRBV19,TRBJ2-1,CASSLGTSGLNEQFF,TGTGCCAGTAGCCTCGGGACTAGCGGACTCAATGAGCAGTTCTTC
16,.,once,TRBV5-4,TRBJ1-6,CASSPSSGNYNSPLHF,TGTGCCAGCAGCCCCTCATCAGGGAATTATAATTCACCCCTCCACTTT
16,TRBD2,.,TRBV5-1,TRBJ2-6,CASSLGGGSGANVLTF,TGCGCCAGCAGCTTGGGGGGGGGCTCTGGGGCCAACGTCCTGACTTTC
13,TRBD1,.,TRBV18,TRBJ2-7,CASSRTGSGEQYF,TGTGCCAGCTCACGGACAGGTTCGGGCGAGCAGTACTTC
15,.,.,TRBV7-2,TRBJ2-3,CASSSKKTRSDTQYF,TGTGCCAGCAGCTCCAAAAAAACCAGGTCAGATACGCAGTATTTT
12,.,few,TRBV7-2,TRBJ1-3,CASSFTGNTIYF,TGTGCCAGCAGCTTTACTGGAAACACCATATATTTT
12,.,few,TRBV29-1,TRBJ1-5,CSVEDNGGPQHF,TGCAGCGTTGAAGATAACGGGGGGCCCCAGCATTTT
14,.,once,TRBV7-8,TRBJ1-1,CASSLEGVDTEAFF,TGTGCCAGCAGCTTAGAAGGGGTTGACACTGAAGCTTTCTTT
15,TRBD2,.,TRBV4-1,TRBJ2-7,CASSPLAGGLYEQYF,TGCGCCAGCAGCCCTTTAGCGGGAGGGCTCTACGAGCAGTACTTC
14,TRBD2,.,TRBV19,TRBJ2-1,CASKEASGNYEQFF,TGTGCCAGTAAGGAGGCTAGCGGGAATTATGAGCAGTTCTTC
14,.,.,TRBV5-4,TRBJ1-1,CASSLEQKNTEAFF,TGTGCCAGCAGCTTGGAACAGAAGAACACTGAAGCTTTCTTT
17,TRBD2,.,TRBV6-1,TRBJ2-1,CASSVGGGRGTYNEQFF,TGTGCCAGCAGTGTCGGTGGCGGGAGGGGTACCTACAATGAGCAGTTCTTC
16,.,.,TRBV6-2/TRBV6-3,TRBJ2-7,CASTPSWGTSSYEQYF,TGTGCCAGCACCCCCTCGTGGGGAACCAGCTCCTACGAGCAGTACTTC
14,.,.,TRBV6-2/TRBV6-3,TRBJ2-2,CASSYAQRTGELFF,TGTGCCAGCAGTTACGCCCAGCGGACCGGGGAGCTGTTTTTT
14,TRBD1,.,TRBV6-6,TRBJ1-5,CASSRDRTAVPQHF,TGTGCCAGCAGCCGGGACAGGACCGCGGTGCCCCAGCATTTT
14,.,.,TRBV7-9,TRBJ1-1,CASSLGGGNTEAFF,TGTGCCAGCAGCTTAGGAGGGGGGAACACTGAAGCTTTCTTT
15,.,few,TRBV5-8,TRBJ2-6,CASSFGLVGANVLTF,TGTGCCAGCAGCTTTGGGTTGGTTGGGGCCAACGTCCTGACTTTC
17,.,.,TRBV28,TRBJ1-5,CASRGRQRLYSNQPQHF,TGTGCCAGCAGAGGGCGGCAACGGTTATATAGCAATCAGCCCCAGCATTTT
14,.,.,TRBV5-1,TRBJ2-1,CASGRDNSYNEQFF,TGCGCCAGCGGTAGGGACAACTCCTACAATGAGCAGTTCTTC
15,TRBD1,few,TRBV27,TRBJ1-6,CASSFRDRVNSPLHF,TGTGCCAGCAGTTTTAGGGACAGGGTAAATTCACCCCTCCACTTT
19,.,.,TRBV3-1/TRBV3-2,TRBJ1-5,CASSQERRATGGSNQPQHF,TGTGCCAGCAGCCAAGAGAGGCGCGCGACGGGGGGTAGCAATCAGCCCCAGCATTTT
15,.,.,TRBV5-1,TRBJ2-1,CASSLVPEAYNEQFF,TGCGCCAGCAGCTTGGTTCCCGAAGCCTACAATGAGCAGTTCTTC
16,.,.,TRBV5-1,TRBJ2-3,CASSLTPLGITDTQYF,TGCGCCAGCAGCTTAACACCCTTGGGGATTACAGATACGCAGTATTTT
17,.,.,TRBV24-1,TRBJ2-7,CATSDSPGREGSYEQYF,TGTGCCACCAGTGATTCCCCCGGGCGGGAAGGTTCCTACGAGCAGTACTTC
14,TRBD1,few,TRBV15,TRBJ2-7,CATSRDRGPYEQYF,TGTGCCACCAGCAGGGACAGGGGGCCCTACGAGCAGTACTTC
15,TRBD1,.,TRBV7-2,TRBJ2-1,CASSTRTGAYNEQFF,TGTGCCAGCAGCACGAGGACAGGGGCCTACAATGAGCAGTTCTTC
14,.,.,TRBV4-2,TRBJ2-3,CASSQKEGGDTQYF,TGTGCCAGCAGCCAAAAGGAGGGGGGAGATACGCAGTATTTT
13,.,.,TRBV6-2/TRBV6-3,TRBJ2-3,CASSPPNTDTQYF,TGTGCCAGCAGCCCACCAAACACAGATACGCAGTATTTT